Here is one T cell receptor (beta chain) with its context. This specimen comes from a study of siplizumab effects on memory and regulatory T cells. V gave up 4 bases and J gave up 11 bases; unmatched junction bases: 6. The CDR3 runs 13 residues. In germline, CDR1 is MNHNS, CDR2 SASEGT. The assay was immunoSEQ multiplex PCR, and TCRdb's table has in-frame clones only and misses some. This sample has more than 85,000 clones, with 85% to 90% found just once. This receptor was obtained from a human donor in good health. The specimen was CD4+ T cells sorted from blood. The V and J genes are TRBV6-1 and TRBJ1-5, with 9 nucleotides matching TRBD1. CDR3 in amino acids: CASSVDRDRAQHF. DNA of the CDR3: TGTGCCAGCAGTGTGGACCGGGACAGGGCCCAGCATTTT.